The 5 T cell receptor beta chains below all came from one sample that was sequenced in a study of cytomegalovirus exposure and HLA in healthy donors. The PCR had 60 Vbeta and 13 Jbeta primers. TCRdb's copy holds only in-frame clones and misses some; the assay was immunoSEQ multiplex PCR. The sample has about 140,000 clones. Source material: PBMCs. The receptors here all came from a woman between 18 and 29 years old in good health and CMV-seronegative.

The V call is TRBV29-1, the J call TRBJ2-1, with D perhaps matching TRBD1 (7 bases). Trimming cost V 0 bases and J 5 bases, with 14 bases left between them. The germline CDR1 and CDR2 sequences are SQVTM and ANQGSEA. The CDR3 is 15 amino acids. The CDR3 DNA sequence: TGCAGCGTTGAAGATCGCGGGGACAGTAACAATGAGCAGTTCTTC. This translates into CSVEDRGDSNNEQFF.

This CDR3 is CASSLEGGIPDTQYF. The CDR3 nucleotides are TGCGCCAGCAGCTTGGAGGGCGGGATCCCAGATACGCAGTATTTT. The chain is built from TRBV5-1 and TRBJ2-3; D is possibly TRBD2 (6 bases). Germline CDR1 is SGHRS and CDR2 is YFSETQ. The V end lost 0 bases, the J end lost 4 bases, and 12 bases lay between the germline ends. The CDR3 has 15 amino acids.

The CDR3 protein is CASSLELAGGTEAFF. In DNA form, the CDR3 reads TGCGCCAGCAGCTTGGAATTGGCAGGGGGCACTGAAGCTTTCTTT. The J gene is TRBJ1-1, the V gene TRBV5-1, with 7 nucleotides matching TRBD1. The CDR3 has 15 amino acids. The germline CDR1 and CDR2 sequences are SGHRS and YFSETQ. The V and J ends lost 0 bases and 4 bases, in that order; junction bases with no gene match: 6.

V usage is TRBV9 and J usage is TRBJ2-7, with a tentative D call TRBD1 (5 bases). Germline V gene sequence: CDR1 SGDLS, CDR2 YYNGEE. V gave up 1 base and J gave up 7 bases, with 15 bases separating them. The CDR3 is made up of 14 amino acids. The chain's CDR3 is CASSVNPTRQEQYF. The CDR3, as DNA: TGTGCCAGCAGCGTAAACCCCACCCGACAGGAGCAGTACTTC.

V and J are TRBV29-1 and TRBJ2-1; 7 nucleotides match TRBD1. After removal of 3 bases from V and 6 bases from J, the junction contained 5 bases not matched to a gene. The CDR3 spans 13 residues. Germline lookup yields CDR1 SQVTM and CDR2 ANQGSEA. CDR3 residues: CSVEGQIGNEQFF. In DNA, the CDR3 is TGCAGCGTTGAGGGACAGATTGGCAATGAGCAGTTCTTC.